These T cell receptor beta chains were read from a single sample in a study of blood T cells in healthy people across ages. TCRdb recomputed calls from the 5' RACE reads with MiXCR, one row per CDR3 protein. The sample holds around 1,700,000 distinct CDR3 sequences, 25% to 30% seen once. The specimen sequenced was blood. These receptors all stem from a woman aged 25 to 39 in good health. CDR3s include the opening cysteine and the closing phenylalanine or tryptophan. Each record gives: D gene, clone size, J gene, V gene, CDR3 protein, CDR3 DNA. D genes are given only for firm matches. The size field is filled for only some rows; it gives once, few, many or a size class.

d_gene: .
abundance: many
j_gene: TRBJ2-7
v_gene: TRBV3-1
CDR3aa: CASSLRTLSYEQYF
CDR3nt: TGTGCCAGCAGCCTTAGGACACTCTCCTACGAGCAGTACTTC

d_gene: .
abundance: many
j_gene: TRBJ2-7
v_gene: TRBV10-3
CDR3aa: CAISDPDRSPYEQYF
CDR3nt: TGTGCCATCAGTGACCCGGACCGTAGCCCCTACGAGCAGTACTTC

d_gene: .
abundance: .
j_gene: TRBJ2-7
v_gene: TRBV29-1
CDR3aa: CSGLDGTYEQYF
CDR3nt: TGCAGCGGCCTGGACGGGACCTACGAGCAGTACTTC

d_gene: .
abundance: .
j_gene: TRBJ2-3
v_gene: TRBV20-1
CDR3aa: CSATTRDTQYF
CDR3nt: TGCAGTGCTACCACGAGAGATACGCAGTATTTT

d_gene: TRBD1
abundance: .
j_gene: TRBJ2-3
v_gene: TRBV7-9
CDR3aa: CASRRTGQPNSNTQYF
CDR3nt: TGTGCCAGCAGACGGACAGGGCAACCCAACTCGAATACGCAGTATTTT

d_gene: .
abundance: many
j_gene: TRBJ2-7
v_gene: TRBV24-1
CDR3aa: CATSDLVSDEQYF
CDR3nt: TGTGCCACCAGTGATTTAGTCAGTGACGAGCAGTACTTC

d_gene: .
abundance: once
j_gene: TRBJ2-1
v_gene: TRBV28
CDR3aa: CATEVRPNEQFF
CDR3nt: TGTGCCACTGAGGTACGGCCCAATGAGCAGTTCTTC

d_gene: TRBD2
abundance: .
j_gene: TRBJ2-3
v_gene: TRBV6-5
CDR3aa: CASSYPLSGPPSTDTQYF
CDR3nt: TGTGCCAGCAGTTATCCCCTTAGCGGGCCCCCTAGCACAGATACGCAGTATTTT

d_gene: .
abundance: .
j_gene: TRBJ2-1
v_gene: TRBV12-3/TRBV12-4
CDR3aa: CASSLLPHEQFF
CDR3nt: TGTGCCAGCAGTCTCCTCCCCCATGAGCAGTTCTTC

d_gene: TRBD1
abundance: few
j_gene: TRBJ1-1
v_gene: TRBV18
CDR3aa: CASSEGTGTNTEAFF
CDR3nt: TGTGCCAGCTCGGAGGGGACAGGGACGAACACTGAAGCTTTCTTT

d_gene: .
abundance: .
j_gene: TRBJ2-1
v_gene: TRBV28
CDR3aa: CAAETGRRYNEQFF
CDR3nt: TGTGCCGCTGAGACAGGGAGGAGGTACAATGAGCAGTTCTTC

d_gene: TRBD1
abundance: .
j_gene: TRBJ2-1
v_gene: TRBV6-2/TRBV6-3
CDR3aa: CASSSPGQNYNEQFF
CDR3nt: TGTGCCAGCAGTTCACCGGGACAGAACTACAATGAGCAGTTCTTC

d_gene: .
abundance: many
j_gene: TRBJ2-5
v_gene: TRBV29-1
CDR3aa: CSGGLTDVGTQYF
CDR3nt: TGCAGCGGGGGGCTGACAGACGTCGGGACCCAGTACTTC

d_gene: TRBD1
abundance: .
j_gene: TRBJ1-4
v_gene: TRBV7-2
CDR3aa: CASSLVGQGALNEKLFF
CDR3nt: TGTGCCAGCAGCTTAGTTGGCCAGGGGGCTCTTAATGAAAAACTGTTTTTT

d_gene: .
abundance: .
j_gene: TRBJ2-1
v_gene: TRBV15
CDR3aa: CATSRGPGGTYEQFF
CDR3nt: TGTGCCACCAGCAGAGGCCCAGGAGGGACGTATGAGCAGTTCTTC

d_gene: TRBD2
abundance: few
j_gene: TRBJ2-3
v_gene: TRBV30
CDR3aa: CACFIAGGRASDTQYF
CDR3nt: TGTGCCTGCTTTATAGCGGGAGGCCGAGCATCAGATACGCAGTATTTT

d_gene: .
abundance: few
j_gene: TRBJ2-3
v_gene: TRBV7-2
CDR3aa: CASSSVNRKDTQYF
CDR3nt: TGTGCCAGCAGCTCGGTCAACCGGAAAGATACGCAGTATTTT

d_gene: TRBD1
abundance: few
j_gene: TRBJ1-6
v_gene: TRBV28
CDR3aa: CASIRTGYNSPLHF
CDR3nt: TGTGCCAGCATTCGGACAGGTTACAATTCACCCCTCCACTTT

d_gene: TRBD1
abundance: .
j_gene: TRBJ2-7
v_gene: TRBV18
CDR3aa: CASSQLQGNYEQYF
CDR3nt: TGTGCCAGCTCCCAATTACAGGGGAACTACGAGCAGTACTTC

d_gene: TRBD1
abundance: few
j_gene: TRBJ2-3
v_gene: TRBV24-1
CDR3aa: CATSDLRTGGADTQYF
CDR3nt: TGTGCCACCAGTGATCTTCGGACAGGGGGCGCAGATACGCAGTATTTT

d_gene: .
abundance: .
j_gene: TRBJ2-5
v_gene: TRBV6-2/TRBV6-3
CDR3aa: CASSYSFPGDSYGQYF
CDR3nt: TGTGCCAGCAGTTACTCGTTTCCGGGAGACTCCTACGGGCAGTACTTC

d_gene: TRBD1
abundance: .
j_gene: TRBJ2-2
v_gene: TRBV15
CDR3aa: CATSSGRGQGDTGELFF
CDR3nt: TGTGCCACCAGCAGTGGAAGGGGTCAGGGGGACACCGGGGAGCTGTTTTTT

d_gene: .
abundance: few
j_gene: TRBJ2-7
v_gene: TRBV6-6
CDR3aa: CASSYFRTDLPSYEQYF
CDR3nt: TGTGCCAGCAGTTACTTCCGGACAGACTTACCTTCCTACGAGCAGTACTTC

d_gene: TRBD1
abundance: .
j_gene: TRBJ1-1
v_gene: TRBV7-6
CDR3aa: CASSETGEGTEAFF
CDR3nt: TGTGCCAGCAGCGAAACAGGGGAGGGCACTGAAGCTTTCTTT

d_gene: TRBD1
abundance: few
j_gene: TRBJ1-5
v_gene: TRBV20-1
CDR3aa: CSAQTGYSNQPQHF
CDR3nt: TGCAGTGCTCAGACAGGGTATAGCAATCAGCCCCAGCATTTT

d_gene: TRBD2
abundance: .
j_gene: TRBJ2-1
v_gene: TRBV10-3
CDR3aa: CAIGPLAGGFNEQFF
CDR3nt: TGTGCCATCGGCCCATTAGCGGGAGGGTTCAATGAGCAGTTCTTC

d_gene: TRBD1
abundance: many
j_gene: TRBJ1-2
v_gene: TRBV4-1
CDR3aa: CASSRPGQLYGYTF
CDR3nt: TGTGCCAGCAGCCGCCCGGGACAGCTCTATGGCTACACCTTC

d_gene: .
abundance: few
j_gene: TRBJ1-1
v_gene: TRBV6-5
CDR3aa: CASRGQYTEAFF
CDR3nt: TGTGCCAGCAGAGGACAGTACACTGAAGCTTTCTTT

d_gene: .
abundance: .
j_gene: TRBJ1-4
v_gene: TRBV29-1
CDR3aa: CSVLEAGASGEKLFF
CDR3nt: TGCAGCGTCCTTGAAGCGGGGGCTAGCGGTGAAAAACTGTTTTTT

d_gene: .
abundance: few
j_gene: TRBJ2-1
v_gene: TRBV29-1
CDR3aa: CSAGKTTFNEQFF
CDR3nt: TGCAGCGCCGGAAAGACTACTTTCAATGAGCAGTTCTTC

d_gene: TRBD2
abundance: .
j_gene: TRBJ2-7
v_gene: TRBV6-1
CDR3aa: CAGRSGTYEQYF
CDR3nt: TGTGCCGGTCGGAGCGGGACCTACGAGCAGTACTTC

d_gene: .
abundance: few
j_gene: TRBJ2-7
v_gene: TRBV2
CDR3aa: CASSEAIGRGAYEQYF
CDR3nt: TGTGCCAGCAGTGAAGCAATAGGCAGGGGGGCCTACGAGCAGTACTTC

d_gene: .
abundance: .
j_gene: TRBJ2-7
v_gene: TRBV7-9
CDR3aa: CASIPNHYEQYF
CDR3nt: TGTGCCAGCATCCCGAACCATTACGAGCAGTACTTC

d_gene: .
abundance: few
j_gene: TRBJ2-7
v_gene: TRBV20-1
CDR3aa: CSAYKGGTGEQYF
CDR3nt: TGCAGTGCTTACAAGGGGGGGACAGGCGAGCAGTACTTC

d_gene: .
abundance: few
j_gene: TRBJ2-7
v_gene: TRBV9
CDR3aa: CASSGAGTLGEQYF
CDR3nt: TGTGCCAGCAGCGGGGCCGGGACCCTGGGGGAGCAGTACTTC

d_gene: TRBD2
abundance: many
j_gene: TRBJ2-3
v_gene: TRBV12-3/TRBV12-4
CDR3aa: CASSSGTSGSIGDTQYF
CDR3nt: TGTGCCAGCAGTTCCGGGACTAGCGGGAGTATAGGAGATACGCAGTATTTT

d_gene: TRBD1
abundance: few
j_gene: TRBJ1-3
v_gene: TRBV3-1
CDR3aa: CASSQRTGAADTIYF
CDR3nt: TGTGCCAGCAGCCAAAGGACAGGGGCTGCGGACACCATATATTTT

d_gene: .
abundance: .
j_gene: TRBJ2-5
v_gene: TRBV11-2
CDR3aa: CASSLESLETQYF
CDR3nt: TGTGCCAGCAGCTTAGAATCGTTGGAGACCCAGTACTTC

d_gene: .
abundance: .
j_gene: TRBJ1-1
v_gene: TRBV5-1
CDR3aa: CAGSSGTARSTEAFF
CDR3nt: TGCGCCGGCAGCTCTGGCACAGCCCGGAGCACTGAAGCTTTCTTT

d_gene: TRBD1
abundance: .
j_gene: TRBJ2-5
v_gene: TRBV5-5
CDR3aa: CASRPGQGLQETQYF
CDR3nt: TGTGCCAGCAGGCCGGGACAGGGTTTGCAAGAGACCCAGTACTTC

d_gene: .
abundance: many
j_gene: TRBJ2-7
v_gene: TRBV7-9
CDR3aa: CASSSPPEAGLPYEQYF
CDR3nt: TGTGCCAGCAGCTCCCCCCCCGAGGCAGGTCTCCCCTACGAGCAGTACTTC

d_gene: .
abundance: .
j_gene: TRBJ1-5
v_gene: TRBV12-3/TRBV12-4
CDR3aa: CASSPRGPNQPQHF
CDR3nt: TGTGCCAGCAGCCCCCGGGGACCGAATCAGCCCCAGCATTTT

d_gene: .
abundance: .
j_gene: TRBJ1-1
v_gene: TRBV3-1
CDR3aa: CASSQDSGVRGTEAFF
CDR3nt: TGTGCCAGCAGCCAAGATAGCGGAGTCCGGGGGACTGAAGCTTTCTTT

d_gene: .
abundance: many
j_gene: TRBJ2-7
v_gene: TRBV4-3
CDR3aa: CASSHRSRTTSYEQYF
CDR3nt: TGCGCCAGCAGCCATCGGTCCAGGACCACCTCCTACGAGCAGTACTTC

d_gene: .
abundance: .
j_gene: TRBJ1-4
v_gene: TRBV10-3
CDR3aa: CAISVLPGEERFF
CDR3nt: TGTGCCATCAGTGTTTTACCTGGAGAAGAACGGTTTTTT

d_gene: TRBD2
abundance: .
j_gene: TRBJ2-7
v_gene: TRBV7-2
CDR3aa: CASSVGTSGIKEQYF
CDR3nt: TGTGCCAGCAGCGTAGGGACTAGCGGGATCAAGGAGCAGTACTTC

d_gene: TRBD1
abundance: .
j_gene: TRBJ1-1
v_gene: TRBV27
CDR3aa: CASSFTGGSAFF
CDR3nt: TGTGCCAGCAGTTTCACAGGGGGATCAGCTTTCTTT

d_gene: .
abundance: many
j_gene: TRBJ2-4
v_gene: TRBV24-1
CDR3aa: CATSDGQGGKNIQYF
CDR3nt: TGTGCCACCAGTGATGGCCAGGGGGGAAAAAACATTCAGTACTTC

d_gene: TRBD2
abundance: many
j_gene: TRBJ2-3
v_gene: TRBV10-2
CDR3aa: CASRSSGSTDTQYF
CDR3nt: TGCGCCAGCAGATCTAGCGGAAGCACAGATACGCAGTATTTT

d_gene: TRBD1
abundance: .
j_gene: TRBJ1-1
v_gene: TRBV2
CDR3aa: CASHTGQIEAFF
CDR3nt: TGTGCCAGCCATACGGGACAGATTGAAGCTTTCTTT

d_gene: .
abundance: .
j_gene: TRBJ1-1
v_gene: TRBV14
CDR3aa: CPSSYGAGNTEAFF
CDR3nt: TGTCCCAGCAGCTATGGAGCCGGGAACACTGAAGCTTTCTTT

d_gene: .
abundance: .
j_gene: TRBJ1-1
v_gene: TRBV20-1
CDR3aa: CSATAPGARTEAFF
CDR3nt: TGCAGTGCTACGGCCCCGGGGGCGCGTACTGAAGCTTTCTTT

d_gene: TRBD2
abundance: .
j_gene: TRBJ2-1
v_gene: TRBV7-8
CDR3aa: CASSLATSGTYNEQFF
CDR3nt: TGTGCCAGCAGCTTAGCGACTAGCGGAACTTACAATGAGCAGTTCTTC

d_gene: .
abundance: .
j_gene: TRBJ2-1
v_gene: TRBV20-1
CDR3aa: CSARSPRGSYNEQFF
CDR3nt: TGCAGTGCTAGAAGCCCCCGAGGGTCCTACAATGAGCAGTTCTTC